The subject of this entry is one T cell receptor beta chain. The sample comes from a study of T cell clones after liver transplantation. Sequencing used immunoSEQ multiplex PCR; TCRdb keeps in-frame clones, though not all of them. This table has around 120,000 clones, just over 90% appearing once. Germline assignment: CDR1 GTSNPN and CDR2 SVGIG (reference sequence). The CDR3 consists of 18 residues. The J segment lost 4 bases and the V segment lost 2 bases, leaving 15 bases of the junction unmatched. V usage is TRBV30 and J usage is TRBJ2-5; TRBD2 agrees at 11 bases. The specimen comprised CD4+ T cells from blood, sampled 12 months after liver transplant. The receptor's source is a human patient who received a liver transplant. Some T cells may be transferred from the graft donor. In nucleotides, the CDR3 is TGTGCCTGGAGTCCGAGGCTAGCGGGAGGTTCCAGGGTAGAGACCCAGTACTTC. Its protein is CAWSPRLAGGSRVETQYF.